This is a list of T cell receptor beta chains from one sample in a study of T cells in Graves' hyperthyroidism and ophthalmopathy. TCRdb re-called the multiplex PCR reads with MiXCR, one entry per CDR3 protein. This table holds some 360,000 distinct CDR3 sequences, about a sixth found once. The specimen sequenced was blood. Source of these receptors: a middle-aged woman with Graves' ophthalmopathy. Each CDR3 is given with its conserved first and last residue. D genes are given only for firm matches. Expanded clones get a size class; other rows say once, few or many, or leave the size out.

size: NA; D: TRBD1; V: TRBV29-1; J: TRBJ2-7; CDR3: CSVDSRDRGAGDSDEQYF; DNA: TGCAGCGTTGATAGCAGGGACAGGGGAGCGGGAGATTCGGACGAGCAGTACTTC
size: many; D: TRBD1; V: TRBV5-1; J: TRBJ2-7; CDR3: CASRPTGTYTSYEQYF; DNA: TGCGCCAGCAGGCCGACAGGGACCTACACCTCCTACGAGCAGTACTTC
size: many; D: NA; V: TRBV7-2; J: TRBJ2-5; CDR3: CASSLQFRRNEETQYF; DNA: TGTGCCAGCAGCTTACAGTTCCGGCGGAACGAGGAGACCCAGTACTTC
size: few; D: TRBD2; V: TRBV12-3/TRBV12-4; J: TRBJ2-3; CDR3: CASTLGGSGTDTQYF; DNA: TGTGCCAGCACCCTGGGGGGGAGTGGCACAGATACGCAGTATTTT
size: many; D: NA; V: TRBV6-1; J: TRBJ1-1; CDR3: CASTNGQEAFF; DNA: TGTGCCAGCACCAACGGGCAGGAAGCTTTCTTT
size: NA; D: NA; V: TRBV20-1; J: TRBJ1-1; CDR3: CSARVPGVYTEAFF; DNA: TGCAGTGCTAGGGTACCCGGGGTGTATACTGAAGCTTTCTTT
size: many; D: NA; V: TRBV2; J: TRBJ2-7; CDR3: CASTLFSYEQYF; DNA: TGTGCCAGCACCCTCTTTAGTTACGAGCAGTACTTC
size: few; D: NA; V: TRBV3-1; J: TRBJ2-7; CDR3: CASSQFGTGSEQYF; DNA: TGTGCCAGCAGCCAATTCGGGACGGGAAGCGAGCAGTACTTC
size: many; D: NA; V: TRBV4-2; J: TRBJ1-1; CDR3: CASSQETQVSEAFF; DNA: TGTGCCAGCAGCCAAGAAACGCAGGTTTCTGAAGCTTTCTTT
size: many; D: NA; V: TRBV10-3; J: TRBJ1-3; CDR3: CAIMGPRNTIYF; DNA: TGTGCCATCATGGGGCCGAGGAACACCATATATTTT
size: many; D: NA; V: TRBV19; J: TRBJ1-1; CDR3: CASTHRGVEAFF; DNA: TGTGCCAGTACCCATAGGGGGGTTGAAGCTTTCTTT
size: NA; D: NA; V: TRBV4-2; J: TRBJ2-7; CDR3: CASSQVEGSSYEQYF; DNA: TGTGCCAGCAGCCAAGTTGAGGGGAGCTCCTACGAGCAGTACTTC
size: NA; D: NA; V: TRBV12-3/TRBV12-4; J: TRBJ1-2; CDR3: CATRPNGAGGYTF; DNA: TGTGCCACCCGACCGAACGGGGCCGGGGGCTACACCTTC
size: many; D: NA; V: TRBV5-5; J: TRBJ1-2; CDR3: CASSSWDYGYTF; DNA: TGTGCCAGCAGCTCTTGGGACTATGGCTACACCTTC
size: many; D: NA; V: TRBV7-2; J: TRBJ1-1; CDR3: CASSLAPGETRPTEAFF; DNA: TGTGCCAGCAGCTTGGCTCCTGGGGAGACGAGACCCACTGAAGCTTTCTTT
size: NA; D: NA; V: TRBV6-2/TRBV6-3; J: TRBJ2-2; CDR3: CASSRLQNTGELFF; DNA: TGTGCCAGCAGCAGACTACAAAACACCGGGGAGCTGTTTTTT
size: many; D: TRBD1; V: TRBV10-3; J: TRBJ2-3; CDR3: CAISGARTGRNTDTQYF; DNA: TGTGCCATCAGTGGGGCCAGGACAGGGAGGAACACAGATACGCAGTATTTT
size: many; D: NA; V: TRBV29-1; J: TRBJ1-5; CDR3: CSVGLSGDQPQHF; DNA: TGCAGCGTTGGCCTCTCTGGGGATCAGCCCCAGCATTTT
size: NA; D: NA; V: TRBV15; J: TRBJ2-7; CDR3: CATSRDRRQISSYEQYF; DNA: TGTGCCACCAGCAGAGATCGGAGGCAGATAAGCTCCTACGAGCAGTACTTC
size: many; D: TRBD1; V: TRBV18; J: TRBJ1-2; CDR3: CASSAGQGATGYGYTF; DNA: TGTGCCAGCTCAGCCGGACAGGGGGCAACGGGGTATGGCTACACCTTC
size: NA; D: TRBD1; V: TRBV6-2/TRBV6-3; J: TRBJ2-5; CDR3: CGNRGCQYF; DNA: TGTGGCAACAGGGGTTGCCAGTACTTC
size: NA; D: NA; V: TRBV6-1; J: TRBJ1-1; CDR3: CASTPSEGANTEAFF; DNA: TGTGCCAGCACCCCAAGTGAGGGCGCGAACACTGAAGCTTTCTTT
size: many; D: NA; V: TRBV10-3; J: TRBJ2-7; CDR3: CAISEDPGTYEQYF; DNA: TGTGCCATCAGTGAGGACCCGGGGACCTACGAGCAGTACTTC
size: many; D: NA; V: TRBV27; J: TRBJ1-1; CDR3: CASTPRDGGINTEAFF; DNA: TGTGCCAGCACTCCCCGGGACGGGGGGATCAACACTGAAGCTTTCTTT
size: many; D: TRBD2; V: TRBV7-2; J: TRBJ2-7; CDR3: CASSLKREGEQYF; DNA: TGTGCCAGCAGCTTAAAGCGGGAGGGCGAGCAGTACTTC
size: many; D: NA; V: TRBV4-1; J: TRBJ2-5; CDR3: CASSQAVEYQETQYF; DNA: TGCGCCAGCAGCCAAGCTGTCGAGTACCAAGAGACCCAGTACTTC
size: many; D: NA; V: TRBV20-1; J: TRBJ2-5; CDR3: CSARDGTAQETQYF; DNA: TGCAGTGCTAGAGATGGGACCGCACAAGAGACCCAGTACTTC
size: many; D: TRBD1; V: TRBV15; J: TRBJ1-1; CDR3: CATSSTQGAGDTEAFF; DNA: TGTGCCACCAGCAGTACCCAGGGGGCTGGGGACACTGAAGCTTTCTTT
size: many; D: NA; V: TRBV7-2; J: TRBJ2-2; CDR3: CASSLAGSNTGELFF; DNA: TGTGCCAGCAGCTTAGCGGGTTCGAACACCGGGGAGCTGTTTTTT
size: many; D: NA; V: TRBV28; J: TRBJ2-7; CDR3: CASSSQGANSYEQYF; DNA: TGTGCCAGCAGTTCCCAGGGAGCTAACTCCTACGAGCAGTACTTC
size: NA; D: TRBD2; V: TRBV2; J: TRBJ2-1; CDR3: CASRPRGLAGDPLNNEQFF; DNA: TGTGCCAGCAGACCGAGGGGACTAGCGGGAGACCCACTCAACAATGAGCAGTTCTTC
size: many; D: NA; V: TRBV15; J: TRBJ1-1; CDR3: CATSTEGGALNTEAFF; DNA: TGTGCCACCAGCACCGAAGGGGGGGCCCTGAACACTGAAGCTTTCTTT